The clone carrying this TCR beta chain was counted at least ten times. The antigen is unknown. This CDR3 is built from 17 residues. V was clipped by 0 bases and J by 5 bases; unmatched bases: 9. CDR1 and CDR2 (germline): LGHDT, YNNKEL (reference sequence). This sample's time point: healthy volunteer bleed at 6 weeks. Unfractionated whole blood was the source of the extracted total RNA. Study processing details: Between 23,224 and 690,600 TCRs appeared in each sample, and the median stood at around 92,000. TCRdb re-analysed the RACE reads in MiXCR, keeping a single row per CDR3 protein. These V and J calls originate from TCRdb's pipeline instead of the authors' own analysis. The sample lists under 50,000 distinct CDR3 sequences; about 3.7% were seen once. The data are from a study of human T cells and chemical hapten exposure. Turning to the study itself: TCR yields differed between samples (mainly from small differences in pooled library volume).

Study results and caveats: TCRs exceeding a frequency of 1 in 1000 stayed unchanged under DPC sensitization.

This clonotype was sampled from a human donor in good health. Some clones in this sample may be carry-over from other donors' samples. This chain links TRBV3-1 with TRBJ2-4, with 8 bases identical to TRBD2. The sample consisted of whole blood. The CDR3 loop is CASSQDAAGGRQNIQYF. The DNA of the CDR3 is TGTGCCAGCAGCCAAGATGCGGCGGGAGGCCGTCAAAACATTCAGTACTTC.